What follows are 7 T cell receptor beta chains derived from one specimen sequenced in a study of T cell changes during pregnancy in multiple sclerosis. Assay: immunoSEQ multiplex PCR; the TCRdb copy retains only in-frame clones and omits some. Of 25,000 to 40,000 clones detected, approximately 91% appear once; the ten largest clones hold roughly 6.5%. The starting material was CD8+ T cells from peripheral blood mononuclear cells, obtained in the second trimester of pregnancy. The receptors stem from a female donor with multiple sclerosis, enrolled in a pregnancy study.

The CDR3 coding sequence is TGTGCCAGTAGTCTGGTTACAGGGGCTCACGAAGCTTTCTTT. As protein: CASSLVTGAHEAFF. The gene calls are TRBV19 and TRBJ1-1, with 7 bases fitting TRBD1. The ends lost 5 bases at V and 8 bases at J; junction bases unmatched: 11. Germline CDR1 LNHDA, CDR2 SQIVND (reference sequence). CDR3 length: 14 amino acids.

This rearrangement joins TRBV4-3 to TRBJ2-5; perhaps TRBD2 as D (6 bases). CDR3 length: 22 residues. Trimming cost V 0 bases and J 5 bases, with 34 bases left between them. CDR1 and CDR2 (germline): LGHNA, YSLEER. CDR3 sequence reads: CASSQDRLGVDADGWGRETQYF. As DNA, the CDR3 is TGCGCCAGCAGCCAAGATAGGCTAGGGGTGGACGCCGATGGGTGGGGGAGGGAGACCCAGTACTTC.

V gene TRBV19 combines with J gene TRBJ1-1; D unresolved. Germline lookup yields CDR1 LNHDA and CDR2 SQIVND (reference sequence). Trimming shortened V by 4 bases and J by 1 base, and 10 bases separated the two germline ends. The CDR3 covers 14 residues. As DNA, the CDR3 is TGTGCCAGTAGTACCCCCTTTAGGAACACTGAAGCTTTCTTT. The encoded protein is CASSTPFRNTEAFF.

The rearrangement uses TRBV5-1 and TRBJ2-6; 9 positions match TRBD1. Germline lookup yields CDR1 SGHRS and CDR2 YFSETQ. Trimming at V came to 0 bases and at J to 4 bases, leaving 5 bases not matched to a gene. This CDR3 is built from 17 residues. In DNA, the CDR3 is TGCGCCAGCAGCTTGGCCGGGACAGGGAGAGGGGCCAACGTCCTGACTTTC. As protein: CASSLAGTGRGANVLTF.

The V and J genes are TRBV11-3 and TRBJ1-2; a weak D match, TRBD1 (6 bases). CDR1 is SGHNT and CDR2 is YENEEA in the germline V gene. The CDR3 consists of 15 residues. V gave up 2 bases and J gave up 2 bases, with 12 bases separating them. Here the CDR3 reads CASSLYRGANYGYTF. The DNA for the CDR3 is TGTGCCAGCAGCTTATATCGGGGGGCAAACTATGGCTACACCTTC.

This rearrangement joins TRBV13 to TRBJ2-1; 10 bases map to TRBD2. The CDR3 contains 13 residues. Per germline, CDR1 PRHDT and CDR2 FYEKMQ (reference sequence). V shed 5 bases, J shed 10 bases, and the junction held 5 bases outside the gene matches. Here the CDR3 DNA reads TGTGCCAGCAGCCCCCAGACTAGCGGGGAGCAGTTCTTC. Its translation: CASSPQTSGEQFF.

CDR3 protein: CASSQDRGGQLFF. CDR3 nucleotides: TGCGCCAGCAGCCAGGACAGGGGGGGTCAACTGTTTTTT. The chain recombines TRBV4-3 with TRBJ1-4, with 10 bases that match TRBD1. CDR1 is LGHNA and CDR2 is YSLEER in the germline V gene. Trimming at V came to 3 bases and at J to 12 bases, leaving 4 bases not matched to a gene. The CDR3 sequence is 13 residues long.